The 21 T cell receptor beta chains listed next were all sequenced from one sample in a study of blood T cell repertoires in COVID-19. Clones were sequenced by immunoSEQ multiplex PCR, and TCRdb holds only the in-frame ones, with some missing. There are around 300,000 clones in the sample; about 90% occur only once, and more than 2% lies in the top ten. Sequencing used peripheral blood. The receptors here all came from a man younger than 35 with active or convalescent COVID-19.

The rearrangement joins TRBV19 to TRBJ2-2; D is uncertain. The CDR3 covers 11 residues. Germline V gene sequence: CDR1 LNHDA, CDR2 SQIVND (reference sequence). The V and J ends lost 6 bases and 6 bases respectively, with 5 bases between them. CDR3 DNA sequence: TGTGCCAGTAGGGCCTCCGGGGAGCTGTTTTTT. As protein: CASRASGELFF.

The chain recombines TRBV19 with TRBJ2-4, with 7 bases identical to TRBD1. This CDR3 contains 13 residues. Germline V gene sequence: CDR1 LNHDA, CDR2 SQIVND (reference sequence). Trimming cost V 7 bases and J 8 bases; bases outside gene matches: 8. CDR3: CASTQGVADIQYF. DNA for the CDR3: TGTGCCAGTACGCAGGGGGTGGCGGACATTCAGTACTTC.

This chain uses TRBV27 with TRBJ2-1; weak D call: TRBD2 (6 bases). Trimming cost V 8 bases and J 4 bases, with 18 bases left between them. CDR1 and CDR2 (germline): MNHEY, SMNVEV (reference sequence). The CDR3 spans 15 residues. CDR3 coding DNA: TGTGCCAGCTCGGGACCCCTAGCGCGGTACAATGAGCAGTTCTTC. Its protein is CASSGPLARYNEQFF.

In DNA, the CDR3 is TGTGCCAGCTGGGCGCCGACAGATATGAACACTGAAGCTTTCTTT. Translation gives CASWAPTDMNTEAFF. The chain recombines TRBV6-5 with TRBJ1-1, with D possibly matching TRBD1 (5 bases). The CDR3 loop spans 15 amino acids. The V end was cut by 8 bases, the J end by 0 bases, with 16 bases between. Germline assignment: CDR1 MNHEY and CDR2 SVGAGI.

The chain recombines TRBV13 with TRBJ2-4; D ambiguous. In germline, CDR1 is PRHDT, CDR2 FYEKMQ (reference sequence). Trimming cost V 7 bases and J 1 base, with 11 bases left between them. The CDR3 consists of 14 residues. CDR3 loop: CASNLGLAKNIQYF. The DNA for the CDR3 is TGTGCCAGCAATCTCGGGTTGGCCAAAAACATTCAGTACTTC.

This sequence joins TRBV11-2 and TRBJ1-6; D unclear. This CDR3 has 16 residues. V shed 5 bases and J shed 7 bases, with 18 bases lying between them. Germline values: CDR1 SGHAT, CDR2 FQNNGV. The CDR3 is CASSPRGGIRNSPLHF. The CDR3 DNA reads as TGTGCCAGCAGCCCGAGAGGAGGGATAAGGAATTCACCCCTCCACTTT.

This rearrangement joins TRBV2 to TRBJ1-2; D may be TRBD1 (5 bases). Germline V gene lookup returns CDR1 SNHLY and CDR2 FYNNEI. V lost 0 bases to trimming and J lost 2 bases, with 16 bases between them. This CDR3 contains 17 residues. CDR3 DNA: TGTGCCAGCAGTGAAGCGCTATTAGGGGCCCCCAACTATGGCTACACCTTC. Translation gives CASSEALLGAPNYGYTF.

This clone was counted only a few times. The CDR3 reads CASSLGPSGNTIYF. In nucleotides, the CDR3 is TGTGCCAGCAGCCTAGGCCCCTCTGGAAACACCATATATTTT. The chain couples TRBV27 to TRBJ1-3; D unresolved. There are 14 residues in the CDR3. Trimming pared 6 bases from V and 0 bases from J, leaving 9 bases between. Germline CDR1 and CDR2: MNHEY and SMNVEV (reference sequence).

The rearrangement joins TRBV18 to TRBJ1-1; TRBD1 agrees at 8 bases. The V and J ends lost 4 bases and 1 base, in that order; junction bases with no gene match: 2. The CDR3 consists of 14 residues. Looked up from germline, CDR1 is KGHSH and CDR2 is LQKENI. The DNA for the CDR3 is TGTGCCAGCTCACGACAGGGGTCGAACACTGAAGCTTTCTTT. As protein: CASSRQGSNTEAFF. Full variable domain (remainder filled in from reference TRBV18 and TRBJ1-1): NAGVMQNPRHLVRRRGQEARLRCSPMKGHSHVYWYRQLPEEGLKFMVYLQKENIIDESGMPKERFSAEFPKEGPSILRIQQVVRGDSAAYFCASSRQGSNTEAFFGQGTRLTVV.

The chain has TRBV7-6 and TRBJ2-7; tentative D call: TRBD1 (5 bases). This CDR3 contains 18 residues. V shed 1 base and J shed 4 bases, with 23 bases lying between them. Per germline, CDR1 SGHVS and CDR2 FNYEAQ. CDR3 coding DNA: TGTGCCAGCAGCTTAGAGCCTGGAACAGTGGGTAGGGGTTACGAGCAGTACTTC. Translated: CASSLEPGTVGRGYEQYF.

V and J are TRBV4-1 and TRBJ2-7; D is unclear. There are 15 residues in the CDR3. The V and J ends lost 1 base and 2 bases respectively, with 12 bases between them. Germline values: CDR1 MGHRA, CDR2 YSYEKL. As DNA, the CDR3 is TGCGCCAGCAGCCAAGGTCGCTGGAGTCCCTACGAGCAGTACTTC. Translating it yields CASSQGRWSPYEQYF.

This chain uses TRBV18 with TRBJ2-6; D unclear. Between the trimmed V and J ends, which lost 3 bases and 1 base, there was a span of 13 bases. This CDR3 spans 17 amino acids. Germline loops: CDR1 KGHSH, CDR2 LQKENI. The CDR3 sequence: CASSPNSFVSGANVLTF. The CDR3, as DNA: TGTGCCAGCTCACCGAACAGTTTTGTGTCTGGGGCCAACGTCCTGACTTTC.

CDR3 DNA sequence: TGTGCCAGCAGCCGCGACAGGGACACCGGGGAGCTGTTTTTT. It translates to CASSRDRDTGELFF. The V call is TRBV11-3, the J call TRBJ2-2; 7 nucleotides match TRBD1. Losses at the gene ends were 5 bases for V and 3 bases for J; bases not matched to a gene: 3. The CDR3 totals 14 residues. CDR1 is SGHNT, CDR2 YENEEA, per germline.

The chain uses TRBV27 and TRBJ2-7; tentatively, D is TRBD2 (5 bases). The CDR3 has 15 residues. Trimming pared 5 bases from V and 2 bases from J, leaving 16 bases between. Germline V lookup: CDR1 MNHEY, CDR2 SMNVEV (reference sequence). DNA of the CDR3: TGTGCCAGCAGTCCCAGTAGCTGGGGAGCCTACGAGCAGTACTTC. Translating it yields CASSPSSWGAYEQYF.

Notes on this clone: Other DNA sequences in the sample encode the same CDR3. The V call is TRBV19, the J call TRBJ2-7; D is undetermined. The CDR3 sequence is 11 residues long. Germline values: CDR1 LNHDA, CDR2 SQIVND (reference sequence). V lost 5 bases and J 3 bases, leaving 5 bases between the germline ends. Here the CDR3 reads CASSRGYEQYF. The CDR3 DNA follows: TGTGCCAGTAGTCGCGGCTACGAGCAGTACTTC.

The V call is TRBV7-9, the J call TRBJ2-1; 16 bases align to TRBD2. Per germline, CDR1 SEHNR and CDR2 FQNEAQ (reference sequence). This CDR3 region has 20 residues. After removal of 8 bases from V and 2 bases from J, the junction contained 15 bases not matched to a gene. CDR3 sequence (DNA): TGTGCCAGCGCCAACCCGGGACTAGCGGGAGGGCCTACCCCCTACAATGAGCAGTTCTTC. Protein sequence: CASANPGLAGGPTPYNEQFF.

The CDR3 sequence is CASNRDSPAEQYF. The CDR3 coding sequence is TGTGCCAGCAATCGGGACAGCCCTGCCGAGCAGTACTTC. The V call is TRBV6-5, the J call TRBJ2-7; 7 positions agree with TRBD1. The junction had 9 bases not matched to a gene; V was cut back by 7 bases and J by 6 bases. The germline CDR1 and CDR2 sequences are MNHEY and SVGAGI. This CDR3 has 13 residues.

The chain couples TRBV10-3 to TRBJ1-2; 8 bases match TRBD1. Germline V gene data show CDR1 as ENHRY and CDR2 as SYGVKD. J gave up 2 bases and V 2 bases, and 7 bases lay outside the gene matches. The CDR3 runs 16 residues. The CDR3 bases are TGTGCCATCAGTGAGCCCGGACAGGGAGAGAACTATGGCTACACCTTC. It codes for CAISEPGQGENYGYTF.

This sequence joins TRBV24-1 and TRBJ2-7, with 11 nucleotides matching TRBD1. The CDR3 extends over 15 amino acids. V shed 3 bases and J 3 bases; nucleotides not matched to a gene: 3. The germline V gene encodes CDR1 KGHDR and CDR2 SFDVKD. In DNA form, the CDR3 reads TGTGCCACCAGTGATACCGGGACAGGGGGCTACGAGCAGTACTTC. This sequence encodes CATSDTGTGGYEQYF.

This rearrangement joins TRBV27 to TRBJ1-4; 10 bases are a match to TRBD1. The CDR3 extends over 16 amino acids. Trimming took 4 bases from V and 3 from J; bases not matched to a gene: 5. Per the germline V gene, CDR1 is MNHEY and CDR2 is SMNVEV (reference sequence). The CDR3 sequence: CASSSLGQGANEKLFF. The CDR3 DNA follows: TGTGCCAGCAGTTCCCTTGGACAGGGGGCTAATGAAAAACTGTTTTTT.

A few counts support this clone. This chain connects TRBV9 to TRBJ1-6; TRBD1 matches 7 bases. This CDR3 comprises 14 residues. V dropped 3 bases and J dropped 6; count of bases not matched to a gene: 3. Germline loops: CDR1 SGDLS, CDR2 YYNGEE. The CDR3 reads CASSAGGPNSPLHF. The CDR3 bases are TGTGCCAGCAGCGCAGGGGGACCTAATTCACCCCTCCACTTT.